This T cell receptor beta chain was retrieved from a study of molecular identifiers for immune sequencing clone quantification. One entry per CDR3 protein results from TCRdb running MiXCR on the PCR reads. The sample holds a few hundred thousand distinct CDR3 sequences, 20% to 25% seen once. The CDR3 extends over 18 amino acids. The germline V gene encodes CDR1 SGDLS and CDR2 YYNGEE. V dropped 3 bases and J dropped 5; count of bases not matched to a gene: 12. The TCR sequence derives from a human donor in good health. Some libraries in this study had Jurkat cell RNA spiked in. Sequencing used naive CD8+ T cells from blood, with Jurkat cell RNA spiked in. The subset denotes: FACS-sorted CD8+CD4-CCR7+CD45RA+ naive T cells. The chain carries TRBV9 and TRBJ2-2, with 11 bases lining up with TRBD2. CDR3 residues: CASSGRGLAAPGTGELFF. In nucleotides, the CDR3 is TGTGCCAGCAGCGGCCGGGGACTAGCGGCCCCTGGAACCGGGGAGCTGTTTTTT.